A single sample gave rise to the 13 T cell receptor beta chains below, sequenced in a study of cytomegalovirus exposure and HLA in healthy donors. Sequencing was performed with immunoSEQ multiplex PCR; in TCRdb, only in-frame clones are kept and a portion is missing. The sample contains about 150,000 clones, approximately 86% of which appear only once. Sequencing input: PBMCs. These receptor sequences come from a man between 18 and 35 years old in good health and CMV-seropositive.

This chain connects TRBV9 to TRBJ2-3; D is uncertain. V lost 0 bases and J 2 bases, leaving 7 bases between the germline ends. The CDR3 length is 14 residues. Germline V lookup: CDR1 SGDLS, CDR2 YYNGEE. The CDR3 sequence: CASSVVSLTDTQYF. CDR3 DNA: TGTGCCAGCAGCGTAGTCAGTCTCACAGATACGCAGTATTTT.

The V call is TRBV19, the J call TRBJ2-3; the match to TRBD1 covers 7 bases. V trimming: 5 bases; J trimming: 4 bases; junction bases outside the gene matches: 3. The CDR3 is 13 residues long. The V gene's germline CDR1 is LNHDA and CDR2 SQIVND (reference sequence). The CDR3 DNA reads as TGTGCCAGTAGTCAGGGGACAGCAGATACGCAGTATTTT. It is translated as CASSQGTADTQYF. Drawing the rest from reference TRBV19 and TRBJ2-3, the complete variable domain is DGGITQSPKYLFRKEGQNVTLSCEQNLNHDAMYWYRQDPGQGLRLIYYSQIVNDFQKGDIAEGYSVSREKKESFPLTVTSAQKNPTAFYLCASSQGTADTQYFGPGTRLTVL.

CDR3 DNA sequence: TGTGCCAGCAGCTTACTTGGGGGGAGCTACGACCACGAGCAGTACTTC. Translating it yields CASSLLGGSYDHEQYF. This chain links TRBV7-8 with TRBJ2-7; weak D call: TRBD2 (6 bases). The germline V gene has CDR1 SGHVS and CDR2 FQNEAQ. This CDR3 contains 16 residues. The V gene lost 2 bases and the J gene lost 5 bases, with 19 bases spanning the gap.

The chain uses TRBV15 and TRBJ2-3; TRBD2 matches 7 bases. The CDR3 consists of 19 residues. In germline, CDR1 is LNHNV, CDR2 YYDKDF (reference sequence). V lost 2 bases to trimming and J lost 1 base; unmatched junction nucleotides: 15. The CDR3 DNA follows: TGTGCCACCAGCAGACCCCACCGTTTGGCGGGAGTTGGCACAGATACGCAGTATTTT. Residues: CATSRPHRLAGVGTDTQYF.

J is TRBJ2-1 and V is TRBV7-3; possibly TRBD2 for D (5 bases). The V end was cut by 3 bases, the J end by 6 bases, with 12 bases between. Germline-derived CDR1 and CDR2 are SGHTA and FQGTGA. This CDR3 has 14 residues. The CDR3: CASSLNAGINEQFF. CDR3 DNA: TGTGCCAGCAGCTTGAATGCGGGTATCAATGAGCAGTTCTTC.

In its sample, this clone was seen once. V gene TRBV7-8 combines with J gene TRBJ2-5; 7 bases are shared with TRBD1. The junction had 7 bases not matched to a gene; V was cut back by 4 bases and J by 5 bases. The CDR3 extends over 14 amino acids. Germline CDR1 reads SGHVS; CDR2 reads FQNEAQ. The CDR3 DNA reads as TGTGCCAGCAGCTGGACAGGCCGATCGGAGACCCAGTACTTC. Amino acids: CASSWTGRSETQYF.

This rearrangement joins TRBV6-5 to TRBJ2-7, with TRBD2 identical over 10 bases. The CDR3 covers 15 residues. With 5 bases clipped from V and 4 bases from J, the junction kept 8 bases outside the gene matches. Germline assignment: CDR1 MNHEY and CDR2 SVGAGI. The CDR3 reads CASSPKLAGLYEQYF. CDR3 in DNA: TGTGCCAGCAGTCCAAAACTAGCGGGGCTGTACGAGCAGTACTTC.

The rearrangement joins TRBV12-5 to TRBJ1-5; tentative D call: TRBD1 (5 bases). From germline, CDR1 is LGHNT and CDR2 FRNRAP. The V gene lost 4 bases and the J gene lost 5 bases, with 18 bases spanning the gap. The CDR3 covers 16 residues. CDR3 DNA: TGTGCTAGTGGTTCCCGAACTGGGGGGTTCGATCAGCCCCAGCATTTT. Its protein product is CASGSRTGGFDQPQHF.

The V gene is TRBV19, the J gene TRBJ2-7, with 8 bases fitting TRBD1. Germline values: CDR1 LNHDA, CDR2 SQIVND (reference sequence). The junction had 9 bases not matched to a gene; V was cut back by 3 bases and J by 2 bases. This CDR3 contains 16 residues. The CDR3 reads CASSISGTGFPYEQYF. The DNA of the CDR3 is TGTGCCAGTAGTATTTCCGGGACAGGCTTTCCCTACGAGCAGTACTTC.

The genes are TRBV9 and TRBJ2-3; D might be TRBD2 (5 bases). This CDR3 contains 15 residues. Germline lookup yields CDR1 SGDLS and CDR2 YYNGEE. With 0 bases removed from V and 0 bases from J, the gap between germline ends came to 8 bases. The CDR3 bases are TGTGCCAGCAGCGTAGAAAGCGGTAGCACAGATACGCAGTATTTT. Amino acid sequence: CASSVESGSTDTQYF. The variable domain in full, completed from reference TRBV9 and TRBJ2-3, reads DSGVTQTPKHLITATGQRVTLRCSPRSGDLSVYWYQQSLDQGLQFLIQYYNGEERAKGNILERFSAQQFPDLHSELNLSSLELGDSALYFCASSVESGSTDTQYFGPGTRLTVL.

The chain employs TRBV11-3 and TRBJ2-1; a weak D match, TRBD1 (5 bases). This CDR3 is 12 amino acids long. V gave up 5 bases and J gave up 6 bases, with 8 bases separating them. CDR1 SGHNT and CDR2 YENEEA come from the germline V gene. The CDR3 region has the DNA TGTGCCAGCAGCCCAGGGCGCAATGAGCAGTTCTTC. Protein: CASSPGRNEQFF.

The J gene is TRBJ1-1, the V gene TRBV7-9; 7 positions agree with TRBD1. V dropped 4 bases and J dropped 7; count of bases not matched to a gene: 6. Germline V lookup: CDR1 SEHNR, CDR2 FQNEAQ (reference sequence). The CDR3 is 13 residues long. CDR3 sequence: CASSSGQEGEAFF. The CDR3 DNA sequence: TGTGCCAGCAGCTCAGGACAGGAGGGTGAAGCTTTCTTT.

The V call is TRBV4-3, the J call TRBJ2-1; D is perhaps TRBD1 (5 bases). This CDR3 spans 12 amino acids. The germline V and J ends were trimmed by 5 bases and 5 bases, with 7 bases remaining between them. The germline V gene encodes CDR1 LGHNA and CDR2 YSLEER. The CDR3 bases are TGCGCCAGCAGCGGACACGACAATGAGCAGTTCTTC. This encodes CASSGHDNEQFF.